The entry that follows covers one T cell receptor beta chain sequence. Antigen unknown. With 1 base removed from V and 3 bases from J, the gap between germline ends came to 12 bases. The CDR3 totals 15 residues. The germline V gene encodes CDR1 MGHRA and CDR2 YSYEKL. The sample is drawn from a study of cytomegalovirus exposure and HLA in healthy donors. Study-level findings and limits: Three chains linked to CMV were shown in vitro to be specific for CMV antigens.

PCR amplification relied on 60 Vbeta primers (plus 13 Jbeta primers). Method: immunoSEQ multiplex PCR; TCRdb's copy keeps in-frame clones and lacks some. This table holds over 85,000 clones, about 72% found once. The chain carries TRBV4-1 and TRBJ1-1; tentatively, D is TRBD1 (5 bases). The specimen sequenced was PBMCs. The TCR comes from a man aged 25-45 years in good health and CMV-seronegative. In DNA form, the CDR3 reads TGCGCCAGCAGCCAAGTGGAGGGGACGTACACTGAAGCTTTCTTT. Protein product: CASSQVEGTYTEAFF.